One sample yielded the 13 T cell receptor beta chains listed below, sequenced in a study of OX40 agonist ivuxolimab in advanced cancers. Only in-frame clones appear in the TCRdb table, and some are missing; sequencing was by immunoSEQ multiplex PCR. The table lists more than 100,000 clones, around 89% of them singletons. Sequenced here: CD4+ or CD8+ T cells sorted from blood, sampled in a trial of the OX40 agonist ivuxolimab. The receptors stem from an adult with an advanced solid tumor such as melanoma, head and neck, liver or kidney cancer.

The chain is built from TRBV29-1 and TRBJ2-4; D gene unclear. Trimming took 5 bases from V and 4 from J, leaving 15 bases between them. Per the germline V gene, CDR1 is SQVTM and CDR2 is ANQGSEA. This CDR3 region has 14 residues. The CDR3 spells CSVYIDLGKNIQYF. Written as DNA, the CDR3 is TGCAGCGTTTACATAGACCTTGGAAAAAACATTCAGTACTTC. Together with reference TRBV29-1 and TRBJ2-4, the CDR3 gives the full variable domain: SAVISQKPSRDICQRGTSLTIQCQVDSQVTMMFWYRQQPGQSLTLIATANQGSEATYESGFVIDKFPISRPNLTFSTLTVSNMSPEDSSIYLCSVYIDLGKNIQYFGAGTRLSVL.

This clone was counted once. CDR3 in DNA: TGTGCCAGCAGTGAAACCTACGAGCAGTACTTC. It encodes CASSETYEQYF. The chain recombines TRBV6-5 with TRBJ2-7; D is unclear. This CDR3 comprises 11 residues. Per germline, CDR1 MNHEY and CDR2 SVGAGI. Trimming left V 5 bases short and J 2 bases short, with 4 bases between.

This clone was detected only once. The chain carries TRBV6-6 and TRBJ2-7; 11 nucleotides match TRBD1. The V and J ends lost 6 bases and 4 bases, in that order; junction bases with no gene match: 8. The germline CDR1 and CDR2 sequences are MNHNY and SVGAGI (reference sequence). CDR3 length: 15 residues. The CDR3: CASRPGTGGRYEQYF. DNA of the CDR3: TGTGCCAGCAGACCCGGGACAGGGGGAAGGTACGAGCAGTACTTC.

This clone was recorded once. The CDR3 nucleotides are TGTGCCAGCAGTTCACGGACTAGCGGTTCCTCCACAGATACGCAGTATTTT. It translates to CASSSRTSGSSTDTQYF. The chain joins TRBV28 to TRBJ2-3, with 10 bases identical to TRBD2. The CDR3 totals 17 residues. Germline CDR1 and CDR2: MDHEN and SYDVKM. V shed 4 bases and J 2 bases; nucleotides not matched to a gene: 9.

J is TRBJ2-5 and V is TRBV6-5; 8 nucleotides agree with TRBD2. V was pared by 7 bases and J by 5 bases, with 12 bases of the junction left unmatched. The V gene's germline CDR1 is MNHEY and CDR2 SVGAGI. CDR3 length: 15 residues. The CDR3 loop is CASIVVERGPETQYF. The CDR3 bases are TGTGCCAGCATCGTCGTCGAGCGGGGGCCCGAGACCCAGTACTTC.

This CDR3 is CASSSLASETQYF. CDR3 sequence (DNA): TGCGCCAGCAGCTCGCTAGCTTCAGAGACCCAGTACTTC. J is TRBJ2-5 and V is TRBV5-1; a weak D match, TRBD2 (5 bases). This CDR3 is built from 13 residues. The germline V gene has CDR1 SGHRS and CDR2 YFSETQ. V was trimmed by 3 bases and J by 4 bases, leaving 10 bases between them.

The gene calls are TRBV28 and TRBJ2-4, with a weak D call TRBD2 (7 bases). CDR1 MDHEN and CDR2 SYDVKM come from the germline V gene. This CDR3 spans 11 amino acids. Trimming shortened V by 6 bases and J by 16 bases, and 16 bases separated the two germline ends. CDR3 loop: CASSLRGAPYF. The CDR3 bases are TGTGCCAGCAGCCTTCGGGGGGCCCCCTACTTC.

The V gene is TRBV25-1, the J gene TRBJ1-4, with 11 bases matching TRBD1. CDR1 is MGHDK, CDR2 SYGVNS, per germline. The CDR3 length is 15 residues. V trimming: 8 bases; J trimming: 7 bases; junction bases outside the gene matches: 9. CDR3 bases: TGTGCCAGCTGTATTGGTGGGACAGGGGGTGAAAAACTGTTTTTT. It codes for CASCIGGTGGEKLFF. Together with reference TRBV25-1 and TRBJ1-4, the CDR3 gives the full variable domain: EADIYQTPRYLVIGTGKKITLECSQTMGHDKMYWYQQDPGMELHLIHYSYGVNSTEKGDLSSESTVSRIRTEHFPLTLESARPSHTSQYLCASCIGGTGGEKLFFGSGTQLSVL.

This chain connects TRBV9 to TRBJ2-5, with D perhaps TRBD1 or TRBD2 (6 bases each). Trimming shortened V by 2 bases and J by 2 bases, and 16 bases separated the two germline ends. This CDR3 has 16 residues. The germline gives CDR1 SGDLS, CDR2 YYNGEE. The CDR3 reads CASSVRGGPPQETQYF. The DNA for the CDR3 is TGTGCCAGCAGCGTTCGAGGGGGGCCCCCTCAAGAGACCCAGTACTTC.

The J gene is TRBJ2-7, the V gene TRBV4-2; the match to TRBD1 covers 11 bases. Per germline, CDR1 LGHNA and CDR2 YNFKEQ. With 1 base clipped from V and 3 bases from J, the junction kept 5 bases outside the gene matches. There are 16 residues in the CDR3. The CDR3 sequence is CASSQGTGGPFYEQYF. The CDR3 DNA is TGTGCCAGCAGCCAAGGGACAGGGGGCCCTTTCTACGAGCAGTACTTC.

The chain employs TRBV30 and TRBJ1-5, with 7 bases matching TRBD1. Trimming at V came to 3 bases and at J to 3 bases, leaving 2 bases not matched to a gene. This CDR3 is built from 13 residues. CDR1 and CDR2 from the germline V gene are GTSNPN and SVGIG (reference sequence). For the CDR3, the DNA is TGTGCCTGGAGCGGACAGGCCAATCAGCCCCAGCATTTT. This codes for CAWSGQANQPQHF.

V is TRBV7-2 and J is TRBJ2-5, with D perhaps matching TRBD2 (7 bases). CDR1 is SGHTA and CDR2 is FQGNSA in the germline V gene. Trimming pared 6 bases from V and 4 bases from J, leaving 15 bases between. CDR3 length: 14 amino acids. CDR3 sequence (DNA): TGTGCCAGCAGACCACAGGGAGGGGGAGAGACCCAGTACTTC. It encodes CASRPQGGGETQYF.

This chain joins TRBV5-6 and TRBJ2-3; TRBD1 agrees at 10 bases. Germline-derived CDR1 and CDR2 are SGHDT and YYEEEE. Trimming took 4 bases from V and 7 from J; bases not matched to a gene: 6. CDR3 length equals 14 residues. The CDR3 region is CASSPGTGANTQYF. Written as DNA, the CDR3 is TGTGCCAGCAGCCCCGGGACAGGGGCGAATACGCAGTATTTT.